This T cell receptor (beta chain) was sequenced during a study of pediatric ulcerative colitis. Whole-study results and caveats: Ulcerative colitis patients shared more blood-rectal clones than controls. Blood samples from a couple of patients yielded substantially fewer templates and were excluded from blood-rectal overlap analysis.

The assay was immunoSEQ multiplex PCR, and TCRdb's table has in-frame clones only and misses some. The profile shows about 64,000 clones, 77% of them singletons. Trimming stripped 0 bases from V and 6 bases from J, with 9 bases between. The CDR3 is 13 residues long. Germline V CDR1 and CDR2: SGHRS, YFSETQ. A remark on this clone: Its specificity is not known.

The source material was blood. The J gene is TRBJ1-2, the V gene TRBV5-1; D remains unclear. This receptor was identified in a boy younger than 18 with moderate ulcerative colitis. The CDR3 DNA sequence: TGCGCCAGCAGCTTGGGACCCGGGGATGGCTACACCTTC. This gives the protein CASSLGPGDGYTF.